This T cell receptor (beta chain) emerged from a study of OX40 agonist ivuxolimab in advanced cancers. The wider study: Ivuxolimab, an agonist antibody against OX40 (CD134), was given to patients. Three partial responders included one hepatocellular carcinoma patient and two cutaneous melanoma patients.

The V gene's germline CDR1 is SGHDT and CDR2 YYEEEE. Trimming stripped 5 bases from V and 5 bases from J, with 14 bases between. There are 14 residues in the CDR3. Patients who had autoimmune disease history or got systemic immunosuppression were left out. Sequencing used immunoSEQ multiplex PCR; TCRdb keeps in-frame clones, though not all of them. The sample contains approximately 77,000 clones, 85% to 90% of which appear only once. The specimen was CD4+ or CD8+ T cells sorted from blood, collected in a trial of the OX40 agonist ivuxolimab. The rearrangement joins TRBV5-6 to TRBJ1-5, with D maybe TRBD1 (6 bases). The TCR originated in an adult with an advanced solid tumor such as melanoma, head and neck, liver or kidney cancer. The CDR3 nucleotides read TGTGCCAGCAGTTATCGGGGGCGTCATCAGCCCCAGCATTTT. Protein product: CASSYRGRHQPQHF.